The sequence of this T cell receptor beta chain was determined in a study of blood T cell repertoires in COVID-19. Study at large: There were acute and convalescent COVID-19 samples, and they came from the United States, Italy and Spain.

The repertoire was sequenced with immunoSEQ multiplex PCR; TCRdb's copy has only in-frame clones and lacks some. The data hold about 140,000 clones, with around nine tenths observed a single time. Deletions cut 3 bases from V and 7 bases from J, with 10 bases between. The length of the CDR3 is 14 residues. The germline gives CDR1 MDHEN, CDR2 SYDVKM. The origin of this receptor is a woman in her thirties or forties with acute or convalescent COVID-19. The chain combines TRBV28 with TRBJ1-6; D remains ambiguous. What was sequenced was peripheral blood. This CDR3 reads CASSFSRGNSPLHF. The CDR3 DNA reads as TGTGCCAGCAGTTTTTCCAGAGGGAATTCACCCCTCCACTTT.